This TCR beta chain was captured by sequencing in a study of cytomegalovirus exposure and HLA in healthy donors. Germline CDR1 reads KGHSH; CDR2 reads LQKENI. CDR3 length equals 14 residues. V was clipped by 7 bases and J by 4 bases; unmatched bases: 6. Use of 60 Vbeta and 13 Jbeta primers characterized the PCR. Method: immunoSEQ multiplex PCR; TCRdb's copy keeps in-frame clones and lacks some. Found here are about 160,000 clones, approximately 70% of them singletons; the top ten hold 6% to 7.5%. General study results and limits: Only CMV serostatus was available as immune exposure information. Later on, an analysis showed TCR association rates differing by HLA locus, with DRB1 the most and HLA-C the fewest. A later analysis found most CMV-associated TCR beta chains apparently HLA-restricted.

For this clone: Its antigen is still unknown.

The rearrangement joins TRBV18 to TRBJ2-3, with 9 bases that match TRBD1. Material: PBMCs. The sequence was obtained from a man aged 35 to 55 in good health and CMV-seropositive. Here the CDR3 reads CASCGTGSADTQYF. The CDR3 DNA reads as TGTGCCAGCTGCGGGACAGGGTCCGCAGATACGCAGTATTTT.